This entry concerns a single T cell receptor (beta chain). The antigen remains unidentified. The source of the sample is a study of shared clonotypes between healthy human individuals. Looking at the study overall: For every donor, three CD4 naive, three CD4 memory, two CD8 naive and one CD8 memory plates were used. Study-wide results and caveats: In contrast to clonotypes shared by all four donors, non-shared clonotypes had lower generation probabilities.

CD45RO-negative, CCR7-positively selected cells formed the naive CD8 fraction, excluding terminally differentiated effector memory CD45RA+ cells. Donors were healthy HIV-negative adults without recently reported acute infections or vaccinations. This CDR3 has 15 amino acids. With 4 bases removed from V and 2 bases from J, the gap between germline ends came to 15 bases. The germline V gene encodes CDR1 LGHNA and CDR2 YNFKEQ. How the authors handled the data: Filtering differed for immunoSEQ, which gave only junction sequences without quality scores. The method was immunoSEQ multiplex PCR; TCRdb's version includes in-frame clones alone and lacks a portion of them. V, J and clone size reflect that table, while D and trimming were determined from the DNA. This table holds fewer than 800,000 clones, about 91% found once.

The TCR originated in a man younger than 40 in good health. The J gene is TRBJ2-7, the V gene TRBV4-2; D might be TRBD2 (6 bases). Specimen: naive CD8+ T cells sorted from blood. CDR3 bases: TGTGCCAGCAGCCGATTGGGGGGAATTACCTACGAGCAGTACTTC. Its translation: CASSRLGGITYEQYF.